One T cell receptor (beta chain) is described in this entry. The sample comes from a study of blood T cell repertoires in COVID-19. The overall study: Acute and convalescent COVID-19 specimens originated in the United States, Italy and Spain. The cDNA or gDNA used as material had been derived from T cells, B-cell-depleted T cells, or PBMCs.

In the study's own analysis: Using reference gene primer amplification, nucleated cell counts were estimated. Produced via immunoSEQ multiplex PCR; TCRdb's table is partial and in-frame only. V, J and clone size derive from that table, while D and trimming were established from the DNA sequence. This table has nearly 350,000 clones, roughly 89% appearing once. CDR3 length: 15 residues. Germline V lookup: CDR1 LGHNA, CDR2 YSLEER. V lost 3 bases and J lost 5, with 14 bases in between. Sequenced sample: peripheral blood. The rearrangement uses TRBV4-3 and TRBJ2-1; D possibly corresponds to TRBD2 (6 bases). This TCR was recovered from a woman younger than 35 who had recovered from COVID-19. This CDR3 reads CASSQGWDFNNEQFF. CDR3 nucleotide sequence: TGCGCCAGCAGCCAGGGTTGGGACTTCAACAATGAGCAGTTCTTC.